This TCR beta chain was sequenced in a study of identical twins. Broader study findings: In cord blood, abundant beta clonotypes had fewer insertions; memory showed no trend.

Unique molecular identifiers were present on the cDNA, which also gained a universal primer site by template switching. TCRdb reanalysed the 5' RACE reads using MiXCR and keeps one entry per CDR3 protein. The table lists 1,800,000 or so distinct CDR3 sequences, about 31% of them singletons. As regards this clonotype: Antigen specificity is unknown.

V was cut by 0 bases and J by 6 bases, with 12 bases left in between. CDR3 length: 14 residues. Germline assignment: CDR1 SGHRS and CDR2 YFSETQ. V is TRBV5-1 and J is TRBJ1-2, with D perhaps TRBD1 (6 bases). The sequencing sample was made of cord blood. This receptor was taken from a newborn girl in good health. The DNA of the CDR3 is TGCGCCAGCAGCTTGGACAGGGTGGCCGATGGCTACACCTTC. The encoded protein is CASSLDRVADGYTF. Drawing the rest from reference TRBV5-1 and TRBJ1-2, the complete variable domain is KAGVTQTPRYLIKTRGQQVTLSCSPISGHRSVSWYQQTPGQGLQFLFEYFSETQRNKGNFPGRFSGRQFSNSRSEMNVSTLELGDSALYLCASSLDRVADGYTFGSGTRLTVV.